A single T cell receptor beta chain is shown here with its context. The antigen is not known. These data come from a study of regulatory T cells in long-lasting Graves disease. Notes on the study in general: Persistent disease preferred TRBV28, TRBJ1-2 and TRBJ2-5. New patients shared some 890 public clonotypes, fewer than the roughly 3,000 shared by persistent patients.

Sequencing libraries for TCR beta were prepared with iRepertoire HTBI primers and Arm-PCR of CDR3 regions. TCRdb called the multiplex PCR reads again in MiXCR, with one record for every CDR3 protein. The data hold hundreds of thousands of distinct CDR3 sequences, with 20% to 25% observed a single time. Time point here: persistent/refractory GD, antithyroid drugs over 5 years with positive TRAb. There was RNA extracted from PBMCs, and the TCR library was made from it. Trimming took off 3 bases at V and 1 base at J, with 16 bases between the two ends. The CDR3 loop spans 16 amino acids. Germline V CDR1 and CDR2: SGDLS, YYNGEE.

This receptor was obtained from a female donor with Graves disease. The chain links TRBV9 to TRBJ1-1, with D perhaps TRBD1 (6 bases). The sequencing here drew on peripheral blood mononuclear cells (PBMCs), taken when the disease was refractory, from a patient treated with antithyroid drugs. The DNA for the CDR3 is TGTGCCAGCAGCGGAAAATCGGGACACCAGAACACTGAAGCTTTCTTT. It codes for CASSGKSGHQNTEAFF.